This T cell receptor beta chain was sequenced in a study of long-term antiretroviral therapy in people with HIV. Germline values: CDR1 SQVTM, CDR2 ANQGSEA. The V and J ends lost 7 bases and 9 bases, in that order; junction bases with no gene match: 10. CDR3 length: 13 residues. This clone is a singleton in its sample. They ran version v3.0 of the immunoSEQ assay at survey level. Sequencing was performed with immunoSEQ multiplex PCR; in TCRdb, only in-frame clones are kept and a portion is missing. The sample contains about 25,000 clones, more than 70% of which appear only once. The receptor was derived from a man between 18 and 35 years old with HIV. The genes are TRBV29-1 and TRBJ2-1, with TRBD1 matching over 9 bases. The sample consisted of unsorted PBMCs, taken 3 years after starting antiretroviral therapy. This CDR3 reads CSAGTGFPGEQFF. The CDR3, as DNA: TGCAGCGCCGGGACAGGGTTCCCCGGTGAGCAGTTCTTC.